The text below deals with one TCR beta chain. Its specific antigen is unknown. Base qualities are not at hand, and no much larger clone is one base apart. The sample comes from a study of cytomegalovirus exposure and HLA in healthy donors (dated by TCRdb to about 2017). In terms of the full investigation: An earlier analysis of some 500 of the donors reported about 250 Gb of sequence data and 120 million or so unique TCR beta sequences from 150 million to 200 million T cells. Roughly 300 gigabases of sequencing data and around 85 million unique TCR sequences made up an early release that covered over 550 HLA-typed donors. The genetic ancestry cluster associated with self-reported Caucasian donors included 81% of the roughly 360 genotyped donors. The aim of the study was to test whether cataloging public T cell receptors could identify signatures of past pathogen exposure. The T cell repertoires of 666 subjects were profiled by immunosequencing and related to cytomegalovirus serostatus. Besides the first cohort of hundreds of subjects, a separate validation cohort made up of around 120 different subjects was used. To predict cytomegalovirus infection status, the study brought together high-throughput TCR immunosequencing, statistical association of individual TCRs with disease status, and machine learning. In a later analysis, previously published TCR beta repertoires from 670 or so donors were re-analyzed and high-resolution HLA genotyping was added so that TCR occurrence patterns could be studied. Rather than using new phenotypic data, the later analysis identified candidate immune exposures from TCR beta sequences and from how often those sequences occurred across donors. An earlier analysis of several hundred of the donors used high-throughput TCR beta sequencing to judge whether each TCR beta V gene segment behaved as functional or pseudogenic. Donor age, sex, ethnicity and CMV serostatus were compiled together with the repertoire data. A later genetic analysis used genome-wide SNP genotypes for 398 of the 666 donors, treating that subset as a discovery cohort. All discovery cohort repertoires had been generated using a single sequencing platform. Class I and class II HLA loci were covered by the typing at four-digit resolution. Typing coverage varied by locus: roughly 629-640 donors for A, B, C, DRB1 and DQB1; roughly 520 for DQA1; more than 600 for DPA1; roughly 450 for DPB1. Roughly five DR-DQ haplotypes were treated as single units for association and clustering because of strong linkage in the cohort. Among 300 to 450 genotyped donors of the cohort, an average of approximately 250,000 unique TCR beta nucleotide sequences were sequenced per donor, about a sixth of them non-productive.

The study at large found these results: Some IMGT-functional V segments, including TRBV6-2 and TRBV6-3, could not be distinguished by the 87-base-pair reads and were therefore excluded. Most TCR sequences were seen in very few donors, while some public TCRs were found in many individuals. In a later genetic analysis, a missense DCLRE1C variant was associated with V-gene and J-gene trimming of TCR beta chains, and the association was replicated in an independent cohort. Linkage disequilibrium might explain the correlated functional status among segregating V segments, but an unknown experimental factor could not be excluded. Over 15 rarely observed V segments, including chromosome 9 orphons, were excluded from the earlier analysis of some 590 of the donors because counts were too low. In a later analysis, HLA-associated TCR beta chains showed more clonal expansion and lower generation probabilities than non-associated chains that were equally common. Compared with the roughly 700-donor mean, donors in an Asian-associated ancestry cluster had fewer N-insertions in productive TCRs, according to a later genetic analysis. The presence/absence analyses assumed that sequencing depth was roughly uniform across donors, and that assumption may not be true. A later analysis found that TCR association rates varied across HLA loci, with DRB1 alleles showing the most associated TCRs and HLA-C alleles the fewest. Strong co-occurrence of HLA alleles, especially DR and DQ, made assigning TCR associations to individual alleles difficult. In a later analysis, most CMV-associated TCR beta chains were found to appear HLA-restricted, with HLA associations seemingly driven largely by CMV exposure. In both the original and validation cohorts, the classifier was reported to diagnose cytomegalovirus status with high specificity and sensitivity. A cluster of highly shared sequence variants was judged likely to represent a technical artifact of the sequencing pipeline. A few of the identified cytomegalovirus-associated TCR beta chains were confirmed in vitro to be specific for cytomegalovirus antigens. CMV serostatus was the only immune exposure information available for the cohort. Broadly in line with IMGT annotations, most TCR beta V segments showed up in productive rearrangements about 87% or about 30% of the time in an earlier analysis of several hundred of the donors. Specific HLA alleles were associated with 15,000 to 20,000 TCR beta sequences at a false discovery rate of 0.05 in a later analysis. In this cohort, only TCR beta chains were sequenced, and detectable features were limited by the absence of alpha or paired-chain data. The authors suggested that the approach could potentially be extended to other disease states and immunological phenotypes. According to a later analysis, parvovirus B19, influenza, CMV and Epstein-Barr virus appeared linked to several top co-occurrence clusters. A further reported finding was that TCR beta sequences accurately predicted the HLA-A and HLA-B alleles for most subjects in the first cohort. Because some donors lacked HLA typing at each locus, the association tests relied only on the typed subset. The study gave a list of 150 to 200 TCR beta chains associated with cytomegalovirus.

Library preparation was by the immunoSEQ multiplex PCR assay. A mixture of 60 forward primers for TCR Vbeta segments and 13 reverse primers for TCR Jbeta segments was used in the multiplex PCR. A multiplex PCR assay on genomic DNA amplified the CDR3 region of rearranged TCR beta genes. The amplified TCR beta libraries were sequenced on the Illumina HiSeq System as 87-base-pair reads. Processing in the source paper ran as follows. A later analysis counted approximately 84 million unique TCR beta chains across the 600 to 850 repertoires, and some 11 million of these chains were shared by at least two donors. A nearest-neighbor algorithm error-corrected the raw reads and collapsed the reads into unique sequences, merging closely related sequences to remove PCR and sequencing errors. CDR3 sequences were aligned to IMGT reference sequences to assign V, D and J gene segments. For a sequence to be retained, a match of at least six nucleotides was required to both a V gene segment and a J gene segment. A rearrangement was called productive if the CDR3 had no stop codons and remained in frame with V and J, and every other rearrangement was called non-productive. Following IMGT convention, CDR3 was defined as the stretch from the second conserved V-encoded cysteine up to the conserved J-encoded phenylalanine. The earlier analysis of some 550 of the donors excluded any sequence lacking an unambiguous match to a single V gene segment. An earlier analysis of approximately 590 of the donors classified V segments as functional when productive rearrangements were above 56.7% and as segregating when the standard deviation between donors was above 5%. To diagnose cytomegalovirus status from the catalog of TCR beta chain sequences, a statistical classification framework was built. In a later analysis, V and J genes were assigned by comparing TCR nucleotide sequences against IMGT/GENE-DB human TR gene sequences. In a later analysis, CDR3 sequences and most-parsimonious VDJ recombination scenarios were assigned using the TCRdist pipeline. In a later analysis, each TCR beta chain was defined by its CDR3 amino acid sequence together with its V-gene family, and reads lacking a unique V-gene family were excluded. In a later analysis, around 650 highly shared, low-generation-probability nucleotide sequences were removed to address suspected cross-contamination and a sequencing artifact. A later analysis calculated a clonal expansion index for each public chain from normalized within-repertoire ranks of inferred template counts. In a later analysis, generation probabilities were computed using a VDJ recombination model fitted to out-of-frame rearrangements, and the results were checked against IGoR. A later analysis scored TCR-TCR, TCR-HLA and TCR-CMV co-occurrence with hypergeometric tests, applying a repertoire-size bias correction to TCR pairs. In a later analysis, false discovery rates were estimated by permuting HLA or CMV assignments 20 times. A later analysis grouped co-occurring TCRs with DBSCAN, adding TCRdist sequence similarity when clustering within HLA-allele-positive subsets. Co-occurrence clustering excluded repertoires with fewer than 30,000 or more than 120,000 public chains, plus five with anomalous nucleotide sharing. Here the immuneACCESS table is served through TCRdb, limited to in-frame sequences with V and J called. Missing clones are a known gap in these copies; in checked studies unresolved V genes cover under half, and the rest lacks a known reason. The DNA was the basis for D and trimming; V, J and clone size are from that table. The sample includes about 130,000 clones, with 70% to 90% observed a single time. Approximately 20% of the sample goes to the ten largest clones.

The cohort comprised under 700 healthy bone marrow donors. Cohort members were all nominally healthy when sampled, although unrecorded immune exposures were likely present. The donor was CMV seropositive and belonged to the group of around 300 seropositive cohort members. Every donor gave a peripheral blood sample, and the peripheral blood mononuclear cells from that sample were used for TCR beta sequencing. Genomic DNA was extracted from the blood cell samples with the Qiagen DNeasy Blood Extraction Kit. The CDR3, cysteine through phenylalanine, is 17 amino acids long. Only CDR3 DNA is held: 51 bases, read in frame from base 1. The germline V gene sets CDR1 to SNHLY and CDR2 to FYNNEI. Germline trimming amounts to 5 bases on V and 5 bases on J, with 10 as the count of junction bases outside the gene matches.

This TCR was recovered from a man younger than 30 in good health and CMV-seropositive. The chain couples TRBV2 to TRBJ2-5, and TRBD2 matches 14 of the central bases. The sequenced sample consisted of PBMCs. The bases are TGTGCCAGCAGTCTTGAGACTAGCGGGGGGGCGGGGGAGACCCAGTACTTC. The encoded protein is CASSLETSGGAGETQYF.